This T cell receptor (beta chain) was captured by sequencing in a study of breast tumors, draining lymph nodes, adjacent tissues. The sample holds many counts of this clonotype. Antigen specificity is unknown. Trimming took off 2 bases at V and 5 bases at J, with 6 bases between the two ends. Per germline, CDR1 SGHAT and CDR2 FQNNGV. The CDR3 totals 13 residues. From the multiplex PCR reads, TCRdb called clonotypes with MiXCR, one entry per CDR3 protein. This table holds approximately 210,000 distinct CDR3 sequences, nearly 35% found once. Study-wide findings and caveats: Tumor and nontumor repertoires were significantly more similar in luminal-like than in basal-like breast cancer. That most tumor T cells come from lymph nodes remained unproven. Tumor TCR diversity was below lymph nodes but above nontumor tissue.

Axillary draining lymph nodes of breast cancer patients supplied the node samples. The TCR comes from a female donor with breast cancer. Some clones in this sample may be carry-over from other donors' samples. The specimen sequenced was axillary lymph node tissue. The chain links TRBV11-2 to TRBJ2-2; D not certain. CDR3 region: CASSLTQTGELFF. DNA of the CDR3: TGTGCCAGCAGCTTAACCCAAACCGGGGAGCTGTTTTTT.